This TCR beta chain was recovered during a study of T-cell reconstitution after alpha-beta-depleted transplantation in children. The table lists this clonotype with many counts. The CDR3 has 11 residues. V dropped 2 bases and J dropped 7 bases, with 3 bases sitting between them. CDR1 and CDR2 from the germline V gene are MDHEN and SYDVKM. The TCRbeta library was prepared with unique molecular identifiers. A single record per CDR3 protein comes from TCRdb applying MiXCR to the PCR reads. The table includes a few hundred thousand distinct CDR3 sequences, 10% detected once. This chain links TRBV28 with TRBJ2-1; D is undetermined. The specimen comprised PBMCs from the stem cell graft donor, sampled from the stem cell graft. The receptor was derived from a human donor who donated a stem cell graft to a child with acute lymphoblastic leukemia. CDR3 in amino acids: CASSLRNEQFF. The CDR3 nucleotides are TGTGCCAGCAGTTTACGTAATGAGCAGTTCTTC.